This is a list of T cell receptor beta chains from one sample in a study of T cells in Graves' hyperthyroidism and ophthalmopathy. TCRdb passed the multiplex PCR reads through MiXCR, listing each CDR3 protein once. This sample yields approximately 370,000 distinct CDR3 sequences, of which 17% are seen a single time; approximately 35% belongs to the top ten. Sequences were obtained from blood. These receptors were taken from a woman aged 25 to 39 with Graves' hyperthyroidism that later progressed to Graves' ophthalmopathy. The CDR3 runs from the conserved cysteine through the conserved F or W. Each record gives: clone size, V gene, CDR3 protein. Size tells how often a clone was seen (once, few, many) or the class of an expanded clone, and some rows leave it out.

many,TRBV7-7,CASSLFSSGSTGELFF
few,TRBV20-1,CSAGSKRDRYREAFF
many,TRBV19,CASRNTGYRGYTF
many,TRBV7-8,CASSTQTYEQYF
-,TRBV19,CASSFRDGNNEQFF
-,TRBV29-1,CSVIPGDRYNEQFF
many,TRBV3-1,CASSQEQGWDTQYF
-,TRBV19,CASSIAAALDGYTF
many,TRBV12-3/TRBV12-4,CASSRGHTQYF
many,TRBV28,CASSFDPGLKSSYEQYF
-,TRBV18,CASSQDRADEKLFF
many,TRBV20-1,CSARDQGSDEQYF
few,TRBV5-1,CASSLVGPPTGELFF
many,TRBV5-1,CASSKASVLDEQFF
-,TRBV9,CASSQEPGTGGRDGYTF
many,TRBV27,CASAGERNQPQHF
-,TRBV4-2,CASSQTGGGDYGYTF
-,TRBV7-9,CASSLERGLDTGELFF
few,TRBV6-5,CASSYYQGQETQYF
many,TRBV5-1,CASSLRIPVGTKRAFF
many,TRBV12-3/TRBV12-4,CASSLGVSQPQHF
-,TRBV18,CASSAPITTEAFF
many,TRBV2,CASRARTGGETQYF
many,TRBV12-3/TRBV12-4,CASSFRGPNEAFF
-,TRBV30,CAWERDRGSYEQYF
many,TRBV10-3,CAISESAMNMNTEAFF
many,TRBV20-1,CSARPGGTSGYEQYF
-,TRBV7-9,CASSPGDYGYTF
many,TRBV2,CASRGQGESYNEQFF
many,TRBV27,CASSPRTSRSDTQYF
-,TRBV7-8,CASSGQGAAEKLFF
-,TRBV19,CASSIPPRRGTDTQYF
few,TRBV28,CASSFALAGPGGELFF
many,TRBV27,CASSFLDSYEQYF
many,TRBV12-3/TRBV12-4,CASSHREIADTQYF
-,TRBV7-9,CASSRLATNEKLFF
many,TRBV5-1,CASSLDSAGNYEQYF
-,TRBV20-1,CSARGSSNYEQYF
-,TRBV11-2,CASSPPFQATQYF
-,TRBV19,CASSLTTVYGYTF
many,TRBV20-1,CSARDSTGYYGYTF
many,TRBV3-1,CASSQEGMAGRLSYNEQFF
-,TRBV2,CASSPGLVKSYEQYF
many,TRBV28,CASSINGFGGKIEAFF
-,TRBV5-1,CASSDGTPETQYF